This T cell receptor beta chain appears in the sequencing data of a study of CD8 T cells in Susac syndrome. Study-level background: Among the Susac syndrome patients who underwent sequencing, about six had clinically active disease, while about eight of them were in remission. At the time their blood was drawn, patients with Susac syndrome were either therapy-naive, on corticosteroids (with some of them also receiving intravenous immunoglobulin), or on intravenous immunoglobulin alone.

Diagnostic criteria defined recently for definite or probable disease were met by the Susac syndrome patients. Reverse transcription of roughly 0.45 to 1 ug RNA was carried out with random hexamers. Multiplex immunoSEQ PCR targeted 54 Vbeta and 13 Jbeta TCR beta segments. MiXCR, run by TCRdb on the immunoSEQ multiplex PCR reads, gives a single entry per CDR3 protein. The sample yields about 80,000 distinct CDR3 sequences, over 85% seen once. CDR3 size: 15 residues. With 3 bases clipped from V and 7 bases from J, the junction kept 6 bases outside the gene matches. CDR1 is MDHEN, CDR2 SYDVKM, per germline.

The sequence was collected from a human donor with Susac syndrome. Sequences were obtained from CD8+ T cells from PBMCs. This chain links TRBV28 with TRBJ2-1, with 10 bases matching TRBD1. CDR3 region: CASSLGDRGWNEQFF. The CDR3 coding sequence is TGTGCCAGCAGTTTGGGGGACAGGGGATGGAATGAGCAGTTCTTC.